These T cell receptor beta chains were read from a single sample in a study of blood T cell repertoires in COVID-19. The repertoire was sequenced with immunoSEQ multiplex PCR; TCRdb's copy has only in-frame clones and lacks some. The sample holds 200,000 to 250,000 clones, more than 80% seen once. Source material: PBMCs or T cells enriched from blood (not recorded which). Receptor source: a man aged 35 to 55 who had recovered from COVID-19. The CDR3 runs from the conserved cysteine through the conserved F or W. D genes are given only for firm matches. Not every row has a clone size; where given, it reads once, few, many or a size class.

TRBJ1-3 once TRBD1 17 TRBV18 CASSPVGQGKIRNTIYF TGTGCCAGCTCACCTGTGGGACAGGGCAAAATCCGAAACACCATATATTTT
TRBJ2-3 once TRBD1 15 TRBV5-1 CASALTGVGTDTQYF TGCGCCAGCGCCCTGACAGGGGTGGGCACAGATACGCAGTATTTT
TRBJ2-7 - TRBD1 13 TRBV18 CATTGTGAYEQYF TGTGCCACTACTGGGACAGGAGCCTACGAGCAGTACTTC
TRBJ1-4 - - 13 TRBV2 CASSGDIGEKLFF TGTGCCAGCAGCGGGGACATTGGAGAAAAACTGTTTTTT
TRBJ2-1 few TRBD2 16 TRBV5-1 CASSPATGGEYNEQFF TGCGCCAGCAGCCCAGCAACGGGGGGAGAATACAATGAGCAGTTCTTC
TRBJ1-1 - TRBD1 16 TRBV11-2 CASSLRSGTGGDEAFF TGTGCCAGCAGCTTGCGGTCCGGAACAGGGGGGGATGAAGCTTTCTTT
TRBJ2-1 - - 14 TRBV5-4 CASSSSQRHNEQFF TGTGCCAGCAGCTCCTCACAGCGGCACAATGAGCAGTTCTTC
TRBJ2-7 once - 15 TRBV7-3 CASSLRVPQAYEQYF TGTGCCAGCAGCTTAAGGGTTCCCCAGGCCTACGAGCAGTACTTC
TRBJ2-2 - - 15 TRBV19 CASSISTGSTGELFF TGTGCCAGTAGTATAAGTACAGGGAGCACCGGGGAGCTGTTTTTT
TRBJ2-5 - - 15 TRBV11-1 CASSLEFSGQETQYF TGTGCCAGCAGCTTAGAGTTCAGCGGTCAAGAGACCCAGTACTTC
TRBJ1-2 once TRBD1 17 TRBV18 CASSPSTGQGANYGYTF TGTGCCAGCTCACCGAGTACGGGACAGGGGGCGAACTATGGCTACACCTTC
TRBJ1-2 - TRBD1 15 TRBV3-1/TRBV3-2 CASSQDWAGGDGYTF TGTGCCAGCAGCCAAGACTGGGCAGGGGGCGATGGCTACACCTTC
TRBJ2-1 - - 14 TRBV6-5 CASSLAGSASEQFF TGTGCCAGCAGTCTGGCGGGTAGCGCTAGTGAGCAGTTCTTC
TRBJ1-1 - - 13 TRBV19 CASSSRQNTEAFF TGTGCCAGTAGTAGCCGACAGAACACTGAAGCTTTCTTT
TRBJ1-5 - - 15 TRBV10-3 CAISGTTGRGQSQHF TGTGCCATCAGCGGTACTACAGGTCGCGGTCAGTCCCAGCATTTT
TRBJ2-1 - - 15 TRBV29-1 CSASGGSRSYNEQFF TGCAGCGCCTCGGGTGGGAGTCGATCCTACAATGAGCAGTTCTTC
TRBJ2-7 - TRBD2 15 TRBV2 CASRVTSGLSYEQYF TGTGCCAGCAGGGTTACTAGCGGGCTCTCCTACGAGCAGTACTTC
TRBJ2-5 - TRBD2 13 TRBV11-2 CASSFSGTETQYF TGTGCCAGCAGCTTTAGCGGGACAGAGACCCAGTACTTC
TRBJ1-1 - - 14 TRBV15 CATSRVLANTEAFF TGTGCCACCAGCAGAGTTTTGGCGAACACTGAAGCTTTCTTT
TRBJ1-1 few - 14 TRBV7-9 CASSPPRVGGEAFF TGTGCCAGCAGCCCCCCCCGCGTAGGGGGTGAAGCTTTCTTT
TRBJ2-1 - TRBD2 17 TRBV27 CASSPLGSGRWNNEQFF TGTGCCAGCAGCCCTCTGGGTAGCGGGAGGTGGAATAATGAGCAGTTCTTC
TRBJ1-2 - - 14 TRBV7-9 CASEGAVLGYGYTF TGTGCCAGCGAAGGTGCGGTATTGGGCTATGGCTACACCTTC
TRBJ2-5 - TRBD2 21 TRBV3-1/TRBV3-2 CASSHQWIAGQQKVPQETQYF TGTGCCAGCAGCCATCAGTGGATAGCGGGCCAACAAAAGGTCCCCCAAGAGACCCAGTACTTC
TRBJ2-3 - TRBD1 15 TRBV5-1 CASSLTGAPTDTQYF TGCGCCAGCAGCTTGACAGGGGCACCCACAGATACGCAGTATTTT
TRBJ2-5 - TRBD2 15 TRBV5-1 CASSLGGLAGETQYF TGCGCCAGCAGCTTGGGGGGCCTAGCGGGAGAGACCCAGTACTTC
TRBJ2-5 - - 14 TRBV6-5 CASRSSENQETQYF TGTGCCAGCCGGAGTAGCGAAAACCAAGAGACCCAGTACTTC
TRBJ2-5 - - 14 TRBV7-7 CASGGGGAGETQYF TGTGCCAGTGGAGGAGGGGGGGCCGGGGAGACCCAGTACTTC